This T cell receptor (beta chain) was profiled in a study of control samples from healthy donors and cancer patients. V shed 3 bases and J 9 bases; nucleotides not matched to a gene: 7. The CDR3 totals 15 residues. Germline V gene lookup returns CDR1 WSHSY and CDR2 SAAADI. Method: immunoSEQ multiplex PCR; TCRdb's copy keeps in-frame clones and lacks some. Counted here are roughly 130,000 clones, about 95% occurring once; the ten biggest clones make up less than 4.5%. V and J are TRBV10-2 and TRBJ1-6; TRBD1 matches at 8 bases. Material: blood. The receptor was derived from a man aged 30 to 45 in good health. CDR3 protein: CASSDGTGSSSPLHF. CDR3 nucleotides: TGCGCCAGCAGTGACGGGACAGGTAGTAGTTCACCCCTCCACTTT.